Below are 26 T cell receptor beta chains sequenced from a single sample in a study of shared clonotypes between healthy human individuals. Some clones are missing from TCRdb's copy, which holds only in-frame ones; the method was immunoSEQ multiplex PCR. The top ten clones hold about 0.13% of a sample with millions of clones, roughly nine tenths of them seen once. Specimen: naive CD4+ T cells sorted from blood. Documented subset: CD45RA+ positively selected. These receptors all stem from a man younger than 35 in good health.

This clone has a single count. This rearrangement joins TRBV5-4 to TRBJ1-6; no firm D call. In germline, CDR1 is SGHNT, CDR2 YYREEE (reference sequence). Trimming took 2 bases from V and 5 from J, leaving 8 bases between them. This CDR3 region has 14 residues. The CDR3 region has the DNA TGTGCCAGCAGCTTAAGCTTCAATAATTCACCCCTCCACTTT. Translating gives CASSLSFNNSPLHF.

The CDR3 reads CASSPTSGPAEQFF. The CDR3 bases are TGTGCCAGCTCACCAACTAGCGGGCCTGCTGAGCAGTTCTTC. V gene TRBV18 combines with J gene TRBJ2-1; 9 bases align to TRBD2. J lost 9 bases, V lost 2 bases, and 5 bases had no gene match. In germline, CDR1 is KGHSH, CDR2 LQKENI. This CDR3 has 14 residues.

This clone is a singleton in its sample. The chain's CDR3 is CASSPGAELRTGEKGYTF. The CDR3 DNA is TGTGCCAGCTCACCGGGGGCAGAGTTAAGGACGGGGGAGAAGGGCTACACCTTC. The chain uses TRBV18 and TRBJ1-2; the D gene is possibly TRBD1 (6 bases). Germline V CDR1 and CDR2: KGHSH, LQKENI. Deletions cut 3 bases from V and 8 bases from J, with 28 bases between. CDR3 length: 18 residues.

The V and J genes are TRBV11-2 and TRBJ2-2; 11 bases map to TRBD2. V gave up 2 bases and J gave up 3 bases; unmatched junction bases: 8. This CDR3 is built from 18 residues. Per the germline V gene, CDR1 is SGHAT and CDR2 is FQNNGV. The CDR3 protein is CASSLIRLAGLDTGELFF. The CDR3 DNA follows: TGTGCCAGCAGCTTAATAAGACTAGCGGGATTGGACACCGGGGAGCTGTTTTTT.

The gene calls are TRBV6-5 and TRBJ1-1; D call uncertain. There are 13 residues in the CDR3. The germline V and J ends were trimmed by 9 bases and 3 bases, with 14 bases remaining between them. CDR1 and CDR2 from the germline V gene are MNHEY and SVGAGI. CDR3 bases: TGTGCCAGTACGAGGGTGGGGTACACTGAAGCTTTCTTT. The encoded protein is CASTRVGYTEAFF.

CDR3 in amino acids: CAISENPEETQYF. The CDR3 DNA sequence: TGTGCCATCAGTGAAAACCCAGAAGAGACCCAGTACTTC. The chain joins TRBV10-3 to TRBJ2-5; D not resolved. CDR1 is ENHRY and CDR2 is SYGVKD in the germline V gene. The ends were cut back, 3 bases at V and 3 bases at J, with 8 bases in the middle. This CDR3 has 13 residues.

The chain couples TRBV19 to TRBJ1-5; 10 bases line up with TRBD1. The CDR3 loop spans 14 amino acids. The V segment lost 7 bases and the J segment 7 bases; nucleotides outside the gene matches: 7. Germline loops: CDR1 LNHDA, CDR2 SQIVND (reference sequence). DNA for the CDR3: TGTGCCAGTACCACGACAGGGGGCGGACAGCCCCAGCATTTT. It codes for CASTTTGGGQPQHF.

The chain is built from TRBV5-5 and TRBJ2-3, with 8 bases matching TRBD2. Per germline, CDR1 SGHKS and CDR2 YYEKEE (reference sequence). This CDR3 has 15 amino acids. The V gene end was trimmed by 5 bases and the J gene end by 1 base; junction bases not matched to a gene: 6. The CDR3 DNA reads TGTGCCAGCAGGCAGGCGGGGGGCCGCACAGATACGCAGTATTTT. It specifies CASRQAGGRTDTQYF.

V is TRBV9 and J is TRBJ1-6; D uncertain. Germline CDR1 reads SGDLS; CDR2 reads YYNGEE. V was pared by 3 bases and J by 6 bases, with 10 bases between. CDR3 size: 14 residues. The CDR3 sequence: CASSARGINSPLHF. The CDR3 DNA reads as TGTGCCAGCAGCGCCCGGGGTATTAATTCACCCCTCCACTTT.

With regard to this clone: The sample contains more than one DNA sequence encoding this CDR3. The V call is TRBV5-6, the J call TRBJ1-5; 7 bases are shared with TRBD1. Germline values: CDR1 SGHDT, CDR2 YYEEEE. V gave up 0 bases and J gave up 4 bases; unmatched junction bases: 1. The CDR3 is 14 amino acids. CDR3 protein: CASSLAGGNQPQHF. CDR3 bases: TGTGCCAGCAGCTTGGCAGGGGGTAATCAGCCCCAGCATTTT.

The sample holds one count of this clone. The J gene is TRBJ2-7, the V gene TRBV5-4; D not resolved. V shed 1 base and J shed 5 bases, with 13 bases lying between them. The germline CDR1 and CDR2 sequences are SGHNT and YYREEE (reference sequence). The length of the CDR3 is 14 residues. The CDR3 sequence: CASSLSQVGDEQYF. CDR3 in DNA: TGTGCCAGCAGCTTGAGTCAGGTAGGCGACGAGCAGTACTTC.

V is TRBV4-3 and J is TRBJ2-7; possible D gene TRBD1, 6 bases. V was shortened by 3 bases and J by 3 bases, with 15 bases between the two germline ends. In germline, CDR1 is LGHNA, CDR2 YSLEER. There are 15 residues in the CDR3. The CDR3 loop reads CASSHTRDNGYEQYF. In DNA form, the CDR3 reads TGCGCCAGCAGCCACACACGGGACAACGGCTACGAGCAGTACTTC.

The gene calls are TRBV5-1 and TRBJ2-7, with 7 nucleotides matching TRBD1. Germline trimming cut 2 bases from V and 2 bases from J; bases unmatched to any gene: 10. The length of the CDR3 is 16 residues. Germline CDR1 reads SGHRS; CDR2 reads YFSETQ. CDR3 nucleotide sequence: TGCGCCAGCAGCTTTCGGACAGGCGAGGGAGCCTACGAGCAGTACTTC. Its translation is CASSFRTGEGAYEQYF. Combining the CDR3 with reference TRBV5-1 and TRBJ2-7 gives the whole variable domain KAGVTQTPRYLIKTRGQQVTLSCSPISGHRSVSWYQQTPGQGLQFLFEYFSETQRNKGNFPGRFSGRQFSNSRSEMNVSTLELGDSALYLCASSFRTGEGAYEQYFGPGTRLTVT.

About this clone itself: In the same sample, other DNA sequences code for this CDR3. The CDR3 sequence: CASSSQGSGTEAFF. CDR3 sequence (DNA): TGCGCCAGCAGCTCACAGGGCTCGGGGACTGAAGCTTTCTTT. The rearrangement links TRBV5-1 to TRBJ1-1; a possible D gene is TRBD1 (6 bases). Germline assignment: CDR1 SGHRS and CDR2 YFSETQ. Trimming took off 3 bases at V and 5 bases at J, with 14 bases between the two ends. The CDR3 covers 14 residues.

Here the CDR3 reads CASSRGYTF. The CDR3 DNA follows: TGTGCCAGCAGCAGGGGCTACACCTTC. V gene TRBV21-1 combines with J gene TRBJ1-2. TRBV21-1 is given as a pseudogene. This CDR3 comprises 9 residues.

The rearrangement uses TRBV7-2 and TRBJ2-7, with D possibly being TRBD2 (5 bases). Germline lookup yields CDR1 SGHTA and CDR2 FQGNSA. V lost 5 bases to trimming and J lost 6 bases, with 20 bases between them. The CDR3 has 15 amino acids. CDR3 DNA: TGTGCCAGCAGCCTCCGGCTCGGAGAGGAGGCCGAGCAGTACTTC. Its translation is CASSLRLGEEAEQYF.

Comments on this clone: Other DNA sequences from this sample encode an identical CDR3 as well. J is TRBJ1-6 and V is TRBV5-6, with D uncertain. Germline V gene data show CDR1 as SGHDT and CDR2 as YYEEEE. V lost 0 bases and J lost 10, with 5 bases in between. This CDR3 comprises 12 residues. The CDR3 region is CASSLEGSPLHF. The CDR3 nucleotides are TGTGCCAGCAGCTTGGAGGGATCACCCCTCCACTTT.

The chain employs TRBV5-1 and TRBJ1-2; no firm D call. This CDR3 region has 13 residues. The germline gives CDR1 SGHRS, CDR2 YFSETQ. The V gene lost 0 bases and the J gene lost 8 bases, with 11 bases spanning the gap. The CDR3 loop is CASSLAPGAGYTF. CDR3 nucleotide sequence: TGCGCCAGCAGCTTGGCCCCGGGAGCGGGCTACACCTTC.

V gene TRBV4-1 combines with J gene TRBJ1-6, with D possibly matching TRBD1 (5 bases). V was trimmed by 4 bases and J by 6 bases, leaving 16 bases between them. Germline V gene lookup returns CDR1 MGHRA and CDR2 YSYEKL. The CDR3 has 16 amino acids. The CDR3 nucleotides read TGCGCCAGCAGCCGCGTAGGGCCAGGGTCTAATTCACCCCTCCACTTT. Protein product: CASSRVGPGSNSPLHF.

This chain uses TRBV4-3 with TRBJ1-2; tentative D call: TRBD1 (5 bases). The CDR3 length is 14 residues. V lost 2 bases to trimming and J lost 4 bases, with 11 bases between them. Germline loops: CDR1 LGHNA, CDR2 YSLEER. DNA for the CDR3: TGCGCCAGCAGCCAATCCGGGACCACCTATGGCTACACCTTC. It specifies CASSQSGTTYGYTF.

This sequence joins TRBV19 and TRBJ1-1; the D gene is possibly TRBD1 (6 bases). CDR3 size: 15 residues. The germline V gene has CDR1 LNHDA and CDR2 SQIVND (reference sequence). V was trimmed by 5 bases and J by 3 bases, leaving 16 bases between them. The CDR3 bases are TGTGCCAGTAGTGTCCAGGGGATGATGGACACTGAAGCTTTCTTT. Protein sequence: CASSVQGMMDTEAFF.

The J gene is TRBJ1-1, the V gene TRBV5-1, with D maybe TRBD1 (5 bases). Per germline, CDR1 SGHRS and CDR2 YFSETQ. V lost 7 bases and J 1 base, leaving 14 bases between the germline ends. CDR3 length: 14 amino acids. CDR3: CASQLSTGNTEAFF. CDR3 bases: TGCGCCAGCCAGCTCTCAACAGGGAACACTGAAGCTTTCTTT.

This clone was observed a single time. This chain connects TRBV5-1 to TRBJ2-2; the match to TRBD2 covers 7 bases. The CDR3 loop spans 14 amino acids. V gave up 6 bases and J gave up 7 bases; unmatched junction bases: 9. Germline values: CDR1 SGHRS, CDR2 YFSETQ. DNA for the CDR3: TGCGCCAGCACCCTGTCGGGGGGTGTCGGGGAGCTGTTTTTT. It is translated as CASTLSGGVGELFF.

Here the CDR3 DNA reads TGCGCCAGCAGCCAAGATCAGCATGCAGGGGGCTATGGCTACACCTTC. This translates into CASSQDQHAGGYGYTF. The chain employs TRBV4-3 and TRBJ1-2; 7 bases fit TRBD1. Germline V gene sequence: CDR1 LGHNA, CDR2 YSLEER. This CDR3 has 16 residues. The trim removed 0 bases at V and 4 bases at J, leaving 8 bases unmatched.

The CDR3 reads CASSSAGTSKSYTF. CDR3 DNA: TGTGCCAGCAGTTCGGCGGGAACCTCGAAAAGCTACACCTTC. J is TRBJ1-2 and V is TRBV28; D unclear. The length of the CDR3 is 14 residues. V lost 4 bases to trimming and J lost 9 bases, with 18 bases between them. Germline assignment: CDR1 MDHEN and CDR2 SYDVKM.

About this clone: Additional DNA sequences in this sample encode the identical CDR3. The chain joins TRBV27 to TRBJ2-7; TRBD1 might be the D (7 bases). Germline V gene sequence: CDR1 MNHEY, CDR2 SMNVEV (reference sequence). Trimming pared 5 bases from V and 0 bases from J, leaving 14 bases between. This CDR3 has 15 residues. CDR3 sequence reads: CASSPRRGPSYEQYF. The CDR3 region has the DNA TGTGCCAGCAGTCCCAGGAGGGGGCCCTCCTACGAGCAGTACTTC.